This section outlines one T cell receptor beta chain sequence together with its context. It lacks a known antigen. Qualities for individual bases were not recorded, and no much larger clone is one base off. The sample comes from a study of T cells in Graves' hyperthyroidism and ophthalmopathy (dated by TCRdb to between 2017 and 2020). For context, the study as a whole: Peripheral blood was collected at initial diagnosis, before any treatment. To identify distinguishing TCR V-J signatures, a discovery cohort of 90 to 100 patients was used, comprising fewer than 45 with Graves' ophthalmopathy and about 59 with stable Graves' hyperthyroidism. Whether ophthalmopathy could be predicted prospectively was tested in an independent validation cohort made up of approximately 19 hyperthyroidism patients plus 17 patients who later progressed to ophthalmopathy. For training and testing, the 100 or so patients in the discovery cohort were randomly divided in a 7:3 ratio. In over five Graves' hyperthyroidism patients, the study also compared T-cell repertoires from thyroid tissue with T-cell repertoires from blood. Once sampling was done, hyperthyroidism patients were given methimazole at a starting dose of 30 mg daily, whereas ophthalmopathy patients were given high-dose intravenous methylprednisolone. The paper describes TCR Vbeta CDR3 sequencing of 120 to 150 peripheral blood samples, made up of some 42 ophthalmopathy patients, around 78 hyperthyroidism patients and 17 progressor patients. Results and caveats for the whole study, not just this receptor: A 13 V-J signature model separated ophthalmopathy from stable hyperthyroidism, with just over 85% sensitivity and roughly 84% specificity in cross-validation and 80%/75% in testing. In validation, the model predicted progression to ophthalmopathy with just under 71% sensitivity and approximately 72% specificity, a median of approximately 6.7 months before onset. Sample size was not statistically predetermined, and blinding of investigators to group allocation was not performed. Blood samples also contained most of the expanded thyroid clonotypes (frequency above 0.001), which suggests that blood repertoires may reflect thyroid immune responses.

Spanning cysteine to phenylalanine, the CDR3 consists of 14 amino acids. Here the CDR3 DNA is all that survives: 42 bases in frame from base 1. At the junction V is shortened by 5 bases and J by 7 bases; bases outside the gene matches: 6. Reading the germline V gene gives CDR1 SGHTA and CDR2 FQGNSA. Amplification of TCR beta CDR3 regions was carried out from RNA transcripts. For the first round of RT-PCR on the TCR CDR3, the HTBI primer set was used together with the Qiagen OneStep RT-PCR kit. A second multiplex PCR round built the libraries, followed by size selection and purification. Libraries were sequenced paired-end with 100 bp reads on an Illumina HiSeq2000. The study's processing was this. Raw data were processed with SOAPnuke, discarding reads with adapters, uncalled bases, mean Phred below 15, or no exact constant-primer or identifier match. High-quality paired reads were merged using COPE v1.2.5, and each unique nucleotide sequence was defined as a clonotype. MiTCR v1.1 was used to align clonotypes to the IMGT TRBV, TRBD and TRBJ reference segments. Analysis was restricted to V-J combinations with a frequency above 0.0001, which covered about 99% of repertoires. A TCS score was defined as the ratio of F50 (clonal expansion) to E x V (chaos), with BLOSUM62-based TCRdist applied between CDR3 peptides within each V-J. Welch's t-statistics and random forest reduced approximately 520 V-J features to 10 to 15, which were used in a naive Bayes classifier (R e1071). The raw public data were reprocessed by TCRdb itself: fastp quality trimming at Q25, MiXCR clonotype calling, in-frame beta chains only. Rows merge per CDR3 protein into single entries with the most common DNA and genes. It is TCRdb's table, rather than the study itself, that gives the V and J calls and clone size. The sample table records about 380,000 distinct CDR3 sequences; around a sixth of these occur just once. 40% of the sample rests with the top ten.

Moderately to severely active disease, a Clinical Activity Score of at least 3, a NOSPECS grade of at least 4, and a duration under 3 months were present in ophthalmopathy patients. Patients with uncontrolled infections, other autoimmune diseases, pregnancy or lactation were excluded. Diagnoses were established on the basis of clinical symptoms, serum thyroxine and TRAb, thyroid ultrasound, and orbital computed tomography. Ficoll-Paque density gradient centrifugation was used to isolate PBMCs from 10 ml of fresh peripheral blood. Total RNA was extracted using Trizol reagent, and RNA quality was assessed on an Agilent 2100 Bioanalyzer.

The chain links TRBV7-2 with TRBJ2-2, with 8 bases matching TRBD1. The TCR was taken from a man younger than 35 with Graves' ophthalmopathy. Sequences were obtained from blood. The bases are TGTGCCAGCAGCCGGACAGGGCCCAACGGGGAGCTGTTTTTT. It is translated as CASSRTGPNGELFF.